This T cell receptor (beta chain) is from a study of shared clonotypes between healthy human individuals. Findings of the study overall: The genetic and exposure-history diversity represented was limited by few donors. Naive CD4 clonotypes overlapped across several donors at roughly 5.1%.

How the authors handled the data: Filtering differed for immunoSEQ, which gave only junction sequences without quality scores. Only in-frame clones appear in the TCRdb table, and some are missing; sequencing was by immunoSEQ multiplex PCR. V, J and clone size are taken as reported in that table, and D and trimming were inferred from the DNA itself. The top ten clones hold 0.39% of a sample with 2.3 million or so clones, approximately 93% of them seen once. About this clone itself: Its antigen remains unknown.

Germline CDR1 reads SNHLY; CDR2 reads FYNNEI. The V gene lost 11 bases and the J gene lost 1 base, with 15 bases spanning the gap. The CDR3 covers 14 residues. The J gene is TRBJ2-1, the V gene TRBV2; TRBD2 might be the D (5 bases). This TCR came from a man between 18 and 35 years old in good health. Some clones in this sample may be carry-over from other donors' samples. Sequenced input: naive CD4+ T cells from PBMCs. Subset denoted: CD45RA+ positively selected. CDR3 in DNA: TGTGCCGCCAGAGCGGACCTGTCCTACAATGAGCAGTTCTTC. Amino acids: CAARADLSYNEQFF.